A selection of T cell receptor beta chains follows, all from one sample in a study of beta chain features in type 1 diabetes. TCRdb's table, derived via immunoSEQ multiplex PCR, lists solely in-frame clones and lacks some. The sample carries over 40,000 clones, roughly 45% recorded once. Source material: stem cell memory CD4+ T cells from blood. These receptors were collected from a woman in her twenties or thirties in good health. Each CDR3 is given without its conserved first and last residue. The order of the fields is V gene, J gene, CDR3 protein.

TRBV18	TRBJ2-3	ASSPLQGGRFTTDTQY
TRBV19	TRBJ1-1	ASSLLTGAKDTEAF
TRBV7-7	TRBJ2-3	ASSLTSGNTDTQY
TRBV29-1	TRBJ2-7	SVLPPDEQY
TRBV19	TRBJ1-1	ASSMGQVNTEAF
TRBV5-1	TRBJ2-5	ASSRDGGAQETQY
TRBV18	TRBJ1-4	ASSPREATNEKLF
TRBV7-2	TRBJ2-7	ASRSSGASYEQY
TRBV28	TRBJ2-1	ASSAGQDFYNEQF
TRBV18	TRBJ2-7	ASSPVQRDGDEQY
TRBV30	TRBJ1-5	AWSVVTGDQPQH
TRBV6-4	TRBJ2-3	ASSADRGNTDTQY
TRBV11-1	TRBJ1-2	ASSSIFDSYGYT
TRBV7-3	TRBJ1-1	ASSTTGGATEAF
TRBV5-6	TRBJ2-1	ASSLVAGARYNEQF
TRBV5-4	TRBJ1-3	ASSPGQSSGNTIY
TRBV6-1	TRBJ2-3	ASSDRGHTDTQY
TRBV10-3	TRBJ2-1	AISLDGLAGVGNEQF
TRBV18	TRBJ2-1	ASSPLAGGPNNEQF
TRBV7-2	TRBJ2-2	ASSLNTGELF
TRBV6-1	TRBJ2-7	ASRSGQGANEQY
TRBV7-2	TRBJ2-7	ASSLGGLAGAYEQY